Shown below are 6 T cell receptor beta chains from a single sample sequenced in a study of shared clonotypes between healthy human individuals. Data came from immunoSEQ multiplex PCR; TCRdb stores just in-frame clones and leaves some out. The table records some 1,400,000 clones, roughly 96% of them present only once. Sequenced input: naive CD4+ T cells sorted from blood. The subset denotes: CD45RA+ positively selected. The receptors stem from a young man in good health.

This chain uses TRBV5-6 with TRBJ1-4; D uncertain. V lost 0 bases and J 4 bases, leaving 10 bases between the germline ends. This CDR3 is 15 amino acids long. The V gene's germline CDR1 is SGHDT and CDR2 YYEEEE. CDR3 region: CASSLGRRLNEKLFF. As DNA, the CDR3 is TGTGCCAGCAGCTTGGGTCGGAGGCTTAATGAAAAACTGTTTTTT.

The chain joins TRBV27 to TRBJ1-1; 8 nucleotides align to TRBD1. The CDR3 is 18 amino acids. J gave up 0 bases and V 7 bases, and 16 bases lay outside the gene matches. Germline V gene sequence: CDR1 MNHEY, CDR2 SMNVEV (reference sequence). CDR3 in DNA: TGTGCCAGCACCTTCGCGCGGGCAGGGGGCGTCTTGAACACTGAAGCTTTCTTT. This translates into CASTFARAGGVLNTEAFF.

The rearrangement links TRBV30 to TRBJ2-1, with D perhaps TRBD1 (6 bases). V lost 1 base and J 9 bases, leaving 13 bases between the germline ends. Per the germline V gene, CDR1 is GTSNPN and CDR2 is SVGIG (reference sequence). The CDR3 covers 13 residues. The DNA of the CDR3 is TGTGCCTGGAGTGACAGGAGAGGGGGTGAGCAGTTCTTC. This sequence encodes CAWSDRRGGEQFF.

The gene calls are TRBV5-1 and TRBJ2-7, with TRBD2 matching over 13 bases. The CDR3 is 18 residues long. After removal of 1 base from V and 2 bases from J, the junction contained 9 bases not matched to a gene. Germline loops: CDR1 SGHRS, CDR2 YFSETQ. Written as DNA, the CDR3 is TGCGCCAGCAGCTTGACGTGGACTAGCGGGAGTTCCACCTACGAGCAGTACTTC. Protein: CASSLTWTSGSSTYEQYF.

CDR3: CASSQAGAGNIQYF. CDR3 DNA: TGTGCCAGCAGCCAAGCGGGAGCAGGAAACATTCAGTACTTC. V usage is TRBV14 and J usage is TRBJ2-4; D is possibly TRBD2 (6 bases). Germline CDR1 reads SGHDN; CDR2 reads FVKESK. Trimming left V 1 base short and J 6 bases short, with 10 bases between. This CDR3 contains 14 residues.

The rearrangement links TRBV7-8 to TRBJ2-2; D possibly matches TRBD1 or TRBD2 (5 bases each). The germline CDR1 and CDR2 sequences are SGHVS and FQNEAQ. The CDR3 has 15 amino acids. V lost 8 bases, J lost 4 bases, and 17 bases lay in between. The CDR3, as DNA: TGTGCCAGCTCCCGAGGGTCGGGGCGCACCGGGGAGCTGTTTTTT. This codes for CASSRGSGRTGELFF.